This T cell receptor (beta chain) was documented in a study of T cells in Graves' hyperthyroidism and ophthalmopathy. Many counts were recorded for this clonotype. This CDR3 has 16 amino acids. The V segment lost 5 bases and the J segment 2 bases; nucleotides outside the gene matches: 4. From RNA transcripts, TCR beta CDR3 regions were amplified. An initial round of RT-PCR targeting the TCR CDR3 relied on the HTBI primer set. TCRdb re-analysed the multiplex PCR reads in MiXCR, keeping a single row per CDR3 protein. The sample has approximately 720,000 distinct CDR3 sequences; around 20% are singletons.

V and J are TRBV12-3 or TRBV12-4 and TRBJ2-5; 14 nucleotides match TRBD2. The origin of this receptor is a woman aged 45-65 years with Graves' hyperthyroidism that later progressed to Graves' ophthalmopathy. The source material was blood. The CDR3 nucleotides read TGTGCCAGCAGTAGAAGGACTAGCGGGGGGCAAGAGACCCAGTACTTC. Residues: CASSRRTSGGQETQYF.